The present TCR beta chain was sequenced within a study of blood T cell repertoires in COVID-19. Whole-study context: PBMCs, B-cell-depleted T cells, or T cells provided the cDNA or gDNA that made up the material.

The sample holds a few counts of this clone. Original methodology: Scientists estimated how many nucleated cells there were by amplifying reference gene primers. Data came from immunoSEQ multiplex PCR; TCRdb stores just in-frame clones and leaves some out. V, J and clone size were drawn from that table, and D and trimming were deduced from the DNA. Among about 140,000 clones listed, 65% to 85% were seen once. V was pared by 1 base and J by 0 bases, with 3 bases between. This CDR3 has 13 amino acids. Germline-derived CDR1 and CDR2 are MGHRA and YSYEKL. The source of this sequence is a man between 25 and 39 years old with COVID-19, enrolled during active disease. Material for sequencing was peripheral blood. The chain is built from TRBV4-1 and TRBJ1-1; no clear D. The CDR3 reads CASSQGVNTEAFF. The DNA of the CDR3 is TGCGCCAGCAGCCAAGGAGTGAACACTGAAGCTTTCTTT.